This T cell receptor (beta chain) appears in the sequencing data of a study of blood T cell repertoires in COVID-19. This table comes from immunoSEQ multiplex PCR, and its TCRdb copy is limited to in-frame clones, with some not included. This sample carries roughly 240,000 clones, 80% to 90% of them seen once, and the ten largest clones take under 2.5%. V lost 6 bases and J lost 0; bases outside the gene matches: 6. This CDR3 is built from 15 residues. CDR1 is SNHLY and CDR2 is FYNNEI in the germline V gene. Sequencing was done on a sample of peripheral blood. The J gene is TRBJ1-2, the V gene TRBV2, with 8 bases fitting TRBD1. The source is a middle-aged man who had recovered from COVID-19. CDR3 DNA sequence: TGTGCCAGCAGGGGCGGACAGGGATCTAACTATGGCTACACCTTC. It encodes CASRGGQGSNYGYTF.